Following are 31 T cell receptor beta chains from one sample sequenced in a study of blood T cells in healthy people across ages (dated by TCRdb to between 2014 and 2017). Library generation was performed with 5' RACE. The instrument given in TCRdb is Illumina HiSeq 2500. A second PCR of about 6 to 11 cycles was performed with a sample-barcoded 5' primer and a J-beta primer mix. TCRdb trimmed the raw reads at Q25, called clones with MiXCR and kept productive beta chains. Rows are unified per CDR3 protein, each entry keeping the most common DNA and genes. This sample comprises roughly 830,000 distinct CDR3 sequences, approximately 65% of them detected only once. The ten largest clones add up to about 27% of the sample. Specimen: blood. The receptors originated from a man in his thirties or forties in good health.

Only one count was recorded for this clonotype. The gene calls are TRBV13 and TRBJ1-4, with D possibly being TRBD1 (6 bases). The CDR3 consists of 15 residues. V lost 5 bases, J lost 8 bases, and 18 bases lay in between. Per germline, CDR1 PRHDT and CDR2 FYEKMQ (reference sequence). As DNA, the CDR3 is TGTGCCAGCAGCAGCAGGGGAGGGATTGTAGAAAAACTGTTTTTT. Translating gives CASSSRGGIVEKLFF.

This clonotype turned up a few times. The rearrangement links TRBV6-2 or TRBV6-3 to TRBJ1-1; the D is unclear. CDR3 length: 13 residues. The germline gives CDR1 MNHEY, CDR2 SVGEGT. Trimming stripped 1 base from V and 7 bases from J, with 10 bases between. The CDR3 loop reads CASSYLRTGEAFF. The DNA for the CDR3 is TGTGCCAGCAGTTACTTGCGGACGGGTGAAGCTTTCTTT.

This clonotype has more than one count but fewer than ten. This chain's CDR3 is CSARDTQVTAYEQYF. CDR3 nucleotide sequence: TGCAGTGCTAGAGATACACAGGTCACCGCCTACGAGCAGTACTTC. The chain couples TRBV20-1 to TRBJ2-7, with a tentative D call TRBD1 (5 bases). V was shortened by 0 bases and J by 2 bases, with 14 bases between the two germline ends. Germline CDR1 reads DFQATT; CDR2 reads SNEGSKA (reference sequence). The CDR3 runs to 15 residues.

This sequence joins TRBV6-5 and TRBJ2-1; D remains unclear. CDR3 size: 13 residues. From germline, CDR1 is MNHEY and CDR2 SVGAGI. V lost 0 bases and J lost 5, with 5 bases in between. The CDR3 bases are TGTGCCAGCAGTTACTCGAAACACAATGAGCAGTTCTTC. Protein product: CASSYSKHNEQFF.

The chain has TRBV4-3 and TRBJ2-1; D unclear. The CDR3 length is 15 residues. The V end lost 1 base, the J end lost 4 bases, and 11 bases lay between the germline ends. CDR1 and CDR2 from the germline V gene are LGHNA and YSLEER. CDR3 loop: CASSQGGTKYNEQFF. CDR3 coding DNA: TGCGCCAGCAGCCAAGGGGGTACGAAGTACAATGAGCAGTTCTTC.

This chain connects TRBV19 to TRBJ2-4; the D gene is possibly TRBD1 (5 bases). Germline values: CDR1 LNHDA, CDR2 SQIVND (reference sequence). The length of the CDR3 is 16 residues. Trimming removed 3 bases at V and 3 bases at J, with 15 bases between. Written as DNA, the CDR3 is TGTGCCAGTAGTATTACAGGAGTTCTAGTCAAAAACATTCAGTACTTC. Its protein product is CASSITGVLVKNIQYF.

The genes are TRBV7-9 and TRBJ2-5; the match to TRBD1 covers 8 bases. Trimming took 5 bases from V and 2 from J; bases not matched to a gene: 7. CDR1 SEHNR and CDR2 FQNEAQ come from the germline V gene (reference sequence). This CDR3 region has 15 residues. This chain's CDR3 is CASSPRQGKQETQYF. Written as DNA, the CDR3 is TGTGCCAGCAGCCCACGACAGGGGAAGCAAGAGACCCAGTACTTC.

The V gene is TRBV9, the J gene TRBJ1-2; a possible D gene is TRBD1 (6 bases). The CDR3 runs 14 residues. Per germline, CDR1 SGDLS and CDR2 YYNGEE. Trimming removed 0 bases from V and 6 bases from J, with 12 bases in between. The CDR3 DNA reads TGTGCCAGCAGCGTAGAACCGGGGGCGGATGGCTACACCTTC. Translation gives CASSVEPGADGYTF.

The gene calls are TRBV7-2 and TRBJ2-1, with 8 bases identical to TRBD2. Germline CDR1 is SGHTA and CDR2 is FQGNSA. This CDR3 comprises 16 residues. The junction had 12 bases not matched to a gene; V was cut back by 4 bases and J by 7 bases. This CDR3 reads CASSSLGGGRKNEQFF. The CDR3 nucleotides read TGTGCCAGCAGCTCCCTCGGGGGGGGAAGGAAGAATGAGCAGTTCTTC.

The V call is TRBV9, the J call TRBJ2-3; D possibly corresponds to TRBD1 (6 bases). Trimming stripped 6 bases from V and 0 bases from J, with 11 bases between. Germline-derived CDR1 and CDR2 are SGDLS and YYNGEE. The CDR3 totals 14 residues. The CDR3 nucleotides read TGTGCCAGCAACAAGGGGGATAGCACAGATACGCAGTATTTT. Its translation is CASNKGDSTDTQYF.

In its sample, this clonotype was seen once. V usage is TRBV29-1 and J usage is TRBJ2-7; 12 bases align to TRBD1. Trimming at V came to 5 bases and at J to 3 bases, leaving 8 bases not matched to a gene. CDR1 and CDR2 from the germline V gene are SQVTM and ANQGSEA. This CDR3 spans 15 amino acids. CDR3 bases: TGCAGCGTTTCCCCCGGGACAGGGGGCTTCTACGAGCAGTACTTC. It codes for CSVSPGTGGFYEQYF.

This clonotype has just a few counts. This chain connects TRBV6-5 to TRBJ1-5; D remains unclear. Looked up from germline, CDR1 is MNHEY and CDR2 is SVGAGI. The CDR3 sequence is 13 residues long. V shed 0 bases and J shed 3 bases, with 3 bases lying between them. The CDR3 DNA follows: TGTGCCAGCAGTTACTCCACCAATCAGCCCCAGCATTTT. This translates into CASSYSTNQPQHF.

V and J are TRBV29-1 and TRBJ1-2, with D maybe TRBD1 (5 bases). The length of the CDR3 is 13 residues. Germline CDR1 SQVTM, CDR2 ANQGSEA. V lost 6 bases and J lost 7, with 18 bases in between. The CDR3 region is CSVDPGRQGGYTF. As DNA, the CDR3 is TGCAGCGTCGACCCGGGACGCCAGGGTGGCTACACCTTC.

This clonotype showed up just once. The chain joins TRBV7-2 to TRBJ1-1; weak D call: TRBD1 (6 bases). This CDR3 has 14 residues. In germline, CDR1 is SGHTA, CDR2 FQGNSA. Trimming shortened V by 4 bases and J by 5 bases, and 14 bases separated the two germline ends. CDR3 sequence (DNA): TGTGCCAGCAGCTCAACAGGGTGGAAGACTGAAGCTTTCTTT. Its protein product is CASSSTGWKTEAFF.

The CDR3 loop reads CASSPRTGARTDTQYF. The CDR3 region has the DNA TGTGCCAGCAGTCCCCGGACAGGGGCCCGGACAGATACGCAGTATTTT. V gene TRBV27 combines with J gene TRBJ2-3; TRBD1 agrees at 9 bases. The CDR3 consists of 16 residues. V lost 5 bases, J lost 3 bases, and 9 bases stayed unmatched. Germline CDR1 MNHEY, CDR2 SMNVEV (reference sequence).

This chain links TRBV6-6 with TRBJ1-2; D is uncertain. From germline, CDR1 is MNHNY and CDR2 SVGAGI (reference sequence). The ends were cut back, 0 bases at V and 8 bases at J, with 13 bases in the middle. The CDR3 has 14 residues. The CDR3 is CASSYSMVGSGYTF. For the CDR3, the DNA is TGTGCCAGCAGTTACTCGATGGTAGGGAGCGGCTACACCTTC.

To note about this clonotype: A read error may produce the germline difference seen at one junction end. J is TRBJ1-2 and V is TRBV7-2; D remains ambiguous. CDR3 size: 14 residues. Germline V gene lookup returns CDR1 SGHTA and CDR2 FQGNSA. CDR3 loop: CAGSLEVTGYGYTF. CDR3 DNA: TGTGCCGGCAGCTTAGAGGTCACGGGCTATGGCTACACCTTC.

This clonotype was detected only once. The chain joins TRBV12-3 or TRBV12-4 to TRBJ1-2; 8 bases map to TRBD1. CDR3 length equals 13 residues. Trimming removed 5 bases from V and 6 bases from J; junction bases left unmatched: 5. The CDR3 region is CASSARTGNGYTF. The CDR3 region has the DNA TGTGCCAGCAGTGCCAGGACAGGGAATGGCTACACCTTC.

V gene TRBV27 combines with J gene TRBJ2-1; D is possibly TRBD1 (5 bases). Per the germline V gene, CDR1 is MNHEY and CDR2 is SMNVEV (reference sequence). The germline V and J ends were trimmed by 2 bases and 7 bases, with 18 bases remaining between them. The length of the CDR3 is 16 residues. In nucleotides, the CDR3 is TGTGCCAGCAGTTTACGCGCGGTGGCTGGGGCAAATGAGCAGTTCTTC. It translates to CASSLRAVAGANEQFF.

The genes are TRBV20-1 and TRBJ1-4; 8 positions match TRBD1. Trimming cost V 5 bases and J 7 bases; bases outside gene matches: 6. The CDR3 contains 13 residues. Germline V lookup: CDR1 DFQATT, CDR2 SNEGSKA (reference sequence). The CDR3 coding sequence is TGCAGTGCTCTCCGGGACAGGACTGAAAAACTGTTTTTT. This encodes CSALRDRTEKLFF.

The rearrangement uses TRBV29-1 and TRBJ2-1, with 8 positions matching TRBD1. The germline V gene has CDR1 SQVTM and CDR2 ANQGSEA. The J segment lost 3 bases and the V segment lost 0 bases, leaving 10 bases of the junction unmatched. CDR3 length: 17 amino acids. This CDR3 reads CSVEDLISGQVYNEQFF. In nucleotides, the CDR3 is TGCAGCGTTGAAGATCTTATCTCGGGACAGGTCTACAATGAGCAGTTCTTC.

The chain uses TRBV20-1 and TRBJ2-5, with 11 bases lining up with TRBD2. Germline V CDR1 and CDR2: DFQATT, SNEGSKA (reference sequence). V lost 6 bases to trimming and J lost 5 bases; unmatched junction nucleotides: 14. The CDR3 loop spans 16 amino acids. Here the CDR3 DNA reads TGCAGTGCCCGACTTTTTAGCGGGAGGGCCAGGGAGACCCAGTACTTC. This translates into CSARLFSGRARETQYF.

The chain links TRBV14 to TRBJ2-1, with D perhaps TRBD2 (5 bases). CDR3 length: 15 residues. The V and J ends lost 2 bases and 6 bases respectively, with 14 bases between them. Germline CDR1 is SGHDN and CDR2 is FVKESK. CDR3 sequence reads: CASSQLGILSNEQFF. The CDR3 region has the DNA TGTGCCAGCAGCCAACTCGGGATTCTTTCCAATGAGCAGTTCTTC.

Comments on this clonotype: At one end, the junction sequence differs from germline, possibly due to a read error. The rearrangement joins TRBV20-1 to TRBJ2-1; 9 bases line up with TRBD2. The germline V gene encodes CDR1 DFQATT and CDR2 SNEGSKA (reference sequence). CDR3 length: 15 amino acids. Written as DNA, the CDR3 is TGCAGTGCCGCCACCGGGACTAGCTCCTACAATGTGCAGTTCTTC. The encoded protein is CSAATGTSSYNVQFF.

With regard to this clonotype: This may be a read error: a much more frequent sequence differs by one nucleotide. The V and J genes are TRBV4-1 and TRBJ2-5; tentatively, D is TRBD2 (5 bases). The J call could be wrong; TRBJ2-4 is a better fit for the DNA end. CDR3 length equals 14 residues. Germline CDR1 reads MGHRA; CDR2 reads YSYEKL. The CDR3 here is CASSQDKTGSIQYF. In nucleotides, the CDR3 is TGCGCCAGCAGCCAAGATAAGACGGGAAGCATTCAGTACTTC.

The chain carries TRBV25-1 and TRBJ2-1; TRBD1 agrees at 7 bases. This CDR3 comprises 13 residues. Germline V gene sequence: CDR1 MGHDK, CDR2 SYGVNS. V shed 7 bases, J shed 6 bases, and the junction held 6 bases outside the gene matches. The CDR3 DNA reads TGTGCCAGCACGAACCGACAGGGCAATGAGCAGTTCTTC. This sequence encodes CASTNRQGNEQFF.

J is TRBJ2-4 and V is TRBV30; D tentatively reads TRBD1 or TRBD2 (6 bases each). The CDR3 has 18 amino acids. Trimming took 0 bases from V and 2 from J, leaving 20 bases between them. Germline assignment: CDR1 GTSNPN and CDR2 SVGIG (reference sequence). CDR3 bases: TGTGCCTGGAGTGTAATCTCGGGGGCATTACGAACCAAAAACATTCAGTACTTC. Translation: CAWSVISGALRTKNIQYF.

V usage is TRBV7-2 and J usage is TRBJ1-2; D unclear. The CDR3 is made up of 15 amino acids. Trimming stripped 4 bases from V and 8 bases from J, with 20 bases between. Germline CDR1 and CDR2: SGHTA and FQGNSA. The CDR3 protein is CASSSPSRSYGGYTF. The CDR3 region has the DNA TGTGCCAGCAGCTCCCCTAGTAGGTCCTACGGGGGCTACACCTTC.

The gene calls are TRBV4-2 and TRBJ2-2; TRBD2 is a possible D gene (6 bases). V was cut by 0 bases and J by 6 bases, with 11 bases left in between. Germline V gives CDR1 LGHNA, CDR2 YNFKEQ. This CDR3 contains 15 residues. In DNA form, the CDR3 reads TGTGCCAGCAGCCAAGATGTTGGAGGGTCCGGGGAGCTGTTTTTT. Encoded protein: CASSQDVGGSGELFF.

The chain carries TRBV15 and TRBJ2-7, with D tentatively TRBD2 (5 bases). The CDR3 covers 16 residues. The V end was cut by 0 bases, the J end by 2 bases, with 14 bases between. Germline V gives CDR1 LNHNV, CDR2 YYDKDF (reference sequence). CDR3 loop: CATSRDRPRGTYEQYF. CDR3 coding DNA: TGTGCCACCAGCAGAGATCGCCCCCGGGGAACCTACGAGCAGTACTTC. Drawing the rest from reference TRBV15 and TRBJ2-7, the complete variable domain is DAMVIQNPRYQVTQFGKPVTLSCSQTLNHNVMYWYQQKSSQAPKLLFHYYDKDFNNEADTPDNFQSRRPNTSFCFLDIRSPGLGDTAMYLCATSRDRPRGTYEQYFGPGTRLTVT.

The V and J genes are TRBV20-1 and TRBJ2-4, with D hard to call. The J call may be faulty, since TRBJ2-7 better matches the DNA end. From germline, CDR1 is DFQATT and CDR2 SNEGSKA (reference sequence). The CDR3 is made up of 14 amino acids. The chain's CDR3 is CSARDRSDYYEQYF. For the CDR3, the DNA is TGCAGTGCTAGAGATCGCTCGGATTACTACGAGCAGTACTTC.